This paragraph reports one TCR beta chain. This entry is derived from a study of blood T cell repertoires in COVID-19. About the study: Researchers got acute and convalescent COVID-19 samples from the United States, Italy and Spain. From T cells, B-cell-depleted T cells, or PBMCs came the material, which was cDNA or gDNA.

Under the authors' procedure: Reference gene primer amplification gave nucleated cell count estimates. Method: immunoSEQ multiplex PCR; TCRdb's copy keeps in-frame clones and lacks some. Clone size and V and J calls were adopted from that table, with D and trimming inferred from the DNA. Here the sample spans tens of thousands of clones, approximately 86% being singletons. The Seattle site enrolled patients during active infection and followed them longitudinally. V lost 6 bases and J 9 bases, leaving 12 bases between the germline ends. This CDR3 comprises 12 residues. Germline assignment: CDR1 KGHSH and CDR2 LQKENI.

Sample: peripheral blood. This rearrangement joins TRBV18 to TRBJ2-1; possibly TRBD2 for D (6 bases). The clonotype was recovered from a man aged 55 to 69 with COVID-19, enrolled during active disease. The CDR3 DNA sequence: TGTGCCAGCTCGCCGGGGGTTTCTGAGCAGTTCTTC. Its translation is CASSPGVSEQFF.